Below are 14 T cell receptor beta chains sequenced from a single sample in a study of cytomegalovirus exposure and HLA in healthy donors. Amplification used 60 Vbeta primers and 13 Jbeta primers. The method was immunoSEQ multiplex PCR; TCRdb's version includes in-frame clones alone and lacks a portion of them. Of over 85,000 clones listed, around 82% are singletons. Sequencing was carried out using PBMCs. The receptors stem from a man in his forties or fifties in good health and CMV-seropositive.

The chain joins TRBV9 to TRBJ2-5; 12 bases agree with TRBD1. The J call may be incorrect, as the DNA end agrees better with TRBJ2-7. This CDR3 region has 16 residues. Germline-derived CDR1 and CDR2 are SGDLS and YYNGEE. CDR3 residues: CASSFYAGTGGHEQYF. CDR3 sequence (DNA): TGTGCCAGCAGCTTCTACGCCGGGACAGGGGGCCACGAGCAGTACTTC.

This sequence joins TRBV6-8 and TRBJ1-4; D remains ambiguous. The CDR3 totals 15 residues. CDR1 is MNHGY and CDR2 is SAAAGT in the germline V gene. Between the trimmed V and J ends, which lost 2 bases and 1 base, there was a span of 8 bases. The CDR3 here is CASSYAVGTNEKLFF. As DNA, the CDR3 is TGTGCCAGCAGTTACGCGGTTGGAACTAATGAAAAACTGTTTTTT.

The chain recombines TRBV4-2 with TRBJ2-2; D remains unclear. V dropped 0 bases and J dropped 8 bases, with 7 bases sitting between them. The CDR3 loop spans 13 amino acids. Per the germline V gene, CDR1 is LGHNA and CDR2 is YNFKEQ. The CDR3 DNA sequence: TGTGCCAGCAGCCAAGATCTGGAGGGGGAGCTGTTTTTT. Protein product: CASSQDLEGELFF.

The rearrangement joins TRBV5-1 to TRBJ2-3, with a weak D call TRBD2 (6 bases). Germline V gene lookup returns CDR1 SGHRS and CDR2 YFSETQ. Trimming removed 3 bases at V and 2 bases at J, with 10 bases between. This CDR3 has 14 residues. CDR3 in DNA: TGCGCCAGCAGCTATGGGACTGCCACAGATACGCAGTATTTT. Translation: CASSYGTATDTQYF.

CDR3 in amino acids: CASSLPTNEKLFF. The CDR3 DNA follows: TGTGCCAGCAGCCTCCCGACTAATGAAAAACTGTTTTTT. This rearrangement joins TRBV5-6 to TRBJ1-4, with D uncertain. The CDR3 extends over 13 amino acids. V lost 4 bases and J lost 2, with 6 bases in between. The germline CDR1 and CDR2 sequences are SGHDT and YYEEEE.

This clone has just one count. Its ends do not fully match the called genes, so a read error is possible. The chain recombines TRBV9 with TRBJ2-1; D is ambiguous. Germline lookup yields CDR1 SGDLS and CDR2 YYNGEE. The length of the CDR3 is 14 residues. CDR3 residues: CVSSVGPSYNEQFF. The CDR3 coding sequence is TGTGTCAGCAGCGTCGGTCCCTCCTACAATGAGCAGTTCTTC.

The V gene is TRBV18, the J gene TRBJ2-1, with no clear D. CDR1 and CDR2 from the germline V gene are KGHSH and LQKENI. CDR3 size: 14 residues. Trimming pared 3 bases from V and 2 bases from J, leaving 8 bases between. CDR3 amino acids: CASSPGRPYNEQFF. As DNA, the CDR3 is TGTGCCAGCTCACCGGGCAGGCCCTACAATGAGCAGTTCTTC. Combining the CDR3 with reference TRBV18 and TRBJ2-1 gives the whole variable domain NAGVMQNPRHLVRRRGQEARLRCSPMKGHSHVYWYRQLPEEGLKFMVYLQKENIIDESGMPKERFSAEFPKEGPSILRIQQVVRGDSAAYFCASSPGRPYNEQFFGPGTRLTVL.

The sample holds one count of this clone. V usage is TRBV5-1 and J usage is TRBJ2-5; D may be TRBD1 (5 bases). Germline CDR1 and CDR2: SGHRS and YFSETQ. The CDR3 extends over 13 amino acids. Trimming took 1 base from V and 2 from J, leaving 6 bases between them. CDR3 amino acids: CASSLSGQETQYF. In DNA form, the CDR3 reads TGCGCCAGCAGCTTGTCAGGGCAAGAGACCCAGTACTTC.

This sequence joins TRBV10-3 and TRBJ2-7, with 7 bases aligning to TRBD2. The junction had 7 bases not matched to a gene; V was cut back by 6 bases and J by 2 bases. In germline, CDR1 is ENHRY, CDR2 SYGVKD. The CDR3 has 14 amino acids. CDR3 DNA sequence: TGTGCCATCAGAGGGACTATACAACCCTACGAGCAGTACTTC. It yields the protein CAIRGTIQPYEQYF.

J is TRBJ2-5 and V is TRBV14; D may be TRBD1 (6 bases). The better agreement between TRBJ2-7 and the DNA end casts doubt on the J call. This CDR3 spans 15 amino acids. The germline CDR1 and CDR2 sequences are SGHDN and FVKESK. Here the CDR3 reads CASSQGQAPRYEQYF. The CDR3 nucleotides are TGTGCCAGCAGCCAAGGACAGGCACCACGTTACGAGCAGTACTTC.

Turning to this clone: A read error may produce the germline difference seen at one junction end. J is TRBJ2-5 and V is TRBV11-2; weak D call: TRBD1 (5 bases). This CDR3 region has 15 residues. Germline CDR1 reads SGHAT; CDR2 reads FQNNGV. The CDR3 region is CASSLERQFRETQYF. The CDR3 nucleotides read TGTGCCAGCAGCCTAGAAAGACAGTTTCGGGAGACCCAGTACTTC.

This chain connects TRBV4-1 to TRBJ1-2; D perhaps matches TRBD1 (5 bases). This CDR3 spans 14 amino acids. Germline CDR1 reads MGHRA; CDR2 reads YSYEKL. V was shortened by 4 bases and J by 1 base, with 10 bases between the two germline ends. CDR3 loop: CASSPSDSNYGYTF. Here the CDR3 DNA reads TGCGCCAGCAGCCCGTCCGACAGTAACTATGGCTACACCTTC.

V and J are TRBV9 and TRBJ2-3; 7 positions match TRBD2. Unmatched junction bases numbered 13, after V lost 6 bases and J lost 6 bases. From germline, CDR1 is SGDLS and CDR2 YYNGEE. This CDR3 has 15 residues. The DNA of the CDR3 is TGTGCCAGCACCTCAGGAACTAGCGCCCATGATACGCAGTATTTT. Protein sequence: CASTSGTSAHDTQYF.

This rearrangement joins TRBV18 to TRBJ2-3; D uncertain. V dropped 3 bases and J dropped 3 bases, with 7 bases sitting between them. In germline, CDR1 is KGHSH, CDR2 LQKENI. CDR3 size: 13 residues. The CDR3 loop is CASSPDGTDTQYF. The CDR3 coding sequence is TGTGCCAGCTCACCCGACGGGACAGATACGCAGTATTTT.